This T cell receptor (beta chain) was recovered during a study of brain T cells in children with intractable seizures. The germline V gene encodes CDR1 LNHDA and CDR2 SQIVND (reference sequence). Trimming pared 6 bases from V and 8 bases from J, leaving 22 bases between. This CDR3 has 15 residues. Study-wide results and limits: Pre- and post-surgery blood differed in depth, so pre-surgery absences may be undersampling.

On this clone: Its antigen is undetermined.

Measured with immunoSEQ multiplex PCR; TCRdb has only the in-frame clones, and not every one. Counted here are some 76,000 clones, roughly 91% occurring once; the ten biggest clones make up less than 2%. The specimen comprised peripheral blood, sampled at surgery. This receptor was taken from a boy in the first two years of life with tuberous sclerosis and intractable seizures. The chain has TRBV19 and TRBJ1-2; TRBD1 might be the D (5 bases). DNA of the CDR3: TGTGCCAGTAGATCATCCCGGGACCCACAGTACGGCTACACCTTC. Translation gives CASRSSRDPQYGYTF.